Listed below are T cell receptor beta chains from one sample, sequenced in a study of cytomegalovirus exposure and HLA in healthy donors. The protocol was immunoSEQ multiplex PCR, while the TCRdb copy is restricted to in-frame clones and leaves out a portion. The data contain about 100,000 clones, roughly 79% of them singletons. The sequencing input was PBMCs. These receptors were taken from a woman in her sixties or seventies in good health and CMV-seropositive. Each CDR3 is given with its conserved first and last residue. Fields, in order: J gene, D gene, V gene, clone size, CDR3 protein, CDR3 DNA. D genes are given only for firm matches. Clone size appears in some rows only: once, few, many, or a class for an expanded clone.

>TRBJ1-5|NA|TRBV30|few
CAWTRGSGQPQHF
TGTGCCTGGACCCGGGGTTCTGGGCAGCCCCAGCATTTT
>TRBJ2-5|NA|TRBV19|few
CASSIAETHPGAQYF
TGTGCCAGTAGTATCGCCGAGACTCACCCAGGGGCCCAGTACTTC
>TRBJ2-1|NA|TRBV7-9|few
CASSPGGRGRYNEQFF
TGTGCCAGCAGCCCGGGGGGCAGGGGGCGGTACAATGAGCAGTTCTTC
>TRBJ2-3|NA|TRBV9|NA
CASSYELSTQYF
TGTGCCAGCAGTTACGAGCTTAGTACGCAGTATTTT
>TRBJ2-3|NA|TRBV7-9|NA
CASGGRTERTDTQYF
TGTGCCAGCGGGGGCCGGACCGAACGCACAGATACGCAGTATTTT
>TRBJ2-5|TRBD1|TRBV11-3|NA
CASSPGTGGAETQYF
TGTGCCAGTAGCCCGGGGACAGGGGGCGCGGAGACCCAGTACTTC
>TRBJ2-7|TRBD2|TRBV5-1|NA
CASSPSSGRSEQYF
TGCGCCAGCAGCCCCTCAAGCGGGAGGAGCGAGCAGTACTTC
>TRBJ2-7|TRBD1|TRBV5-1|once
CASSHTGQGYEQYF
TGCGCCAGCAGCCACACGGGACAGGGGTACGAGCAGTACTTC
>TRBJ2-7|NA|TRBV5-8|NA
CASSAGQAARREPRYF
TGTGCCAGCAGCGCCGGACAGGCGGCGCGACGGGAGCCCCGGTACTTC
>TRBJ2-6|NA|TRBV6-5|NA
CASSYGHGANVLTF
TGTGCCAGCAGTTACGGCCATGGGGCCAACGTCCTGACTTTC
>TRBJ1-1|TRBD1|TRBV6-1|once
CASRTGGAGNTEAFF
TGTGCCAGCAGAACAGGGGGCGCCGGGAACACTGAAGCTTTCTTT
>TRBJ2-7|TRBD1|TRBV2|few
CASTDRGTYEQYF
TGTGCCAGTACGGACAGGGGGACCTACGAGCAGTACTTC